This entry lists 17 T cell receptor beta chains sequenced from one sample in a study of blood T cell repertoires in COVID-19. Here immunoSEQ multiplex PCR was the method, and the copy in TCRdb shows in-frame clones only, minus some. The data contain more than 200,000 clones, under 90% of them singletons. Source material: PBMCs or T cells enriched from blood (not recorded which). The receptors shown here come from a woman aged 30 to 39 with acute COVID-19.

The genes are TRBV5-4 and TRBJ2-5; a possible D gene is TRBD2 (6 bases). CDR1 and CDR2 (germline): SGHNT, YYREEE (reference sequence). The CDR3 length is 15 residues. Trimming took 4 bases from V and 5 from J, leaving 18 bases between them. The CDR3 DNA follows: TGTGCCAGCAGCACTACTCGGGGGATCGGGGAGACCCAGTACTTC. Amino acids: CASSTTRGIGETQYF.

This clone has a handful of counts. The chain joins TRBV10-3 to TRBJ2-7, with D tentatively TRBD1 (5 bases). Trimming took off 5 bases at V and 4 bases at J, with 9 bases between the two ends. This CDR3 has 12 amino acids. Germline V lookup: CDR1 ENHRY, CDR2 SYGVKD. The CDR3 DNA is TGTGCCATCAGTTCCAGGGAATACGAGCAGTACTTC. Translated: CAISSREYEQYF.

CDR3 coding DNA: TGTGCCAGCAGCTCAGGCAGGGGGCGGGGGAGCTACAATGAGCAGTTCTTC. It specifies CASSSGRGRGSYNEQFF. The chain couples TRBV11-3 to TRBJ2-1; D possibly corresponds to TRBD1 (8 bases). The CDR3 runs to 17 residues. Germline loops: CDR1 SGHNT, CDR2 YENEEA. The V end was cut by 4 bases, the J end by 3 bases, with 19 bases between.

This clone was found once. The genes are TRBV7-8 and TRBJ2-1, with TRBD2 as a possible D gene (6 bases). V gave up 4 bases and J gave up 4 bases, with 8 bases separating them. This CDR3 has 13 residues. Germline lookup yields CDR1 SGHVS and CDR2 FQNEAQ. For the CDR3, the DNA is TGTGCCAGCAGCTCGGGACTGTACAATGAGCAGTTCTTC. It codes for CASSSGLYNEQFF.

J is TRBJ2-5 and V is TRBV25-1; 9 bases are shared with TRBD2. The CDR3 consists of 14 residues. CDR1 and CDR2 from the germline V gene are MGHDK and SYGVNS. The junction had 3 bases not matched to a gene; V was cut back by 6 bases and J by 1 base. The CDR3 protein is CASRRAGGQETQYF. Written as DNA, the CDR3 is TGTGCCAGCAGGAGAGCGGGGGGCCAAGAGACCCAGTACTTC.

The rearrangement uses TRBV15 and TRBJ2-1; 11 bases fit TRBD1. From germline, CDR1 is LNHNV and CDR2 YYDKDF (reference sequence). Trimming at V came to 5 bases and at J to 7 bases, leaving 10 bases not matched to a gene. This CDR3 spans 16 amino acids. For the CDR3, the DNA is TGTGCCACCAGCGAATGGGACAGGGGGGTTATGAATGAGCAGTTCTTC. Amino acids: CATSEWDRGVMNEQFF.

This clone is a singleton in its sample. The V gene is TRBV28, the J gene TRBJ1-2, with a tentative D call TRBD1 (5 bases). This CDR3 comprises 12 residues. Trimming removed 3 bases from V and 6 bases from J, with 8 bases in between. Germline V gene data show CDR1 as MDHEN and CDR2 as SYDVKM. The CDR3 is CASSLVGHGYTF. The CDR3 DNA reads TGTGCCAGCAGTTTGGTGGGGCATGGCTACACCTTC.

The chain combines TRBV20-1 with TRBJ2-5, with D perhaps TRBD2 (7 bases). CDR1 DFQATT and CDR2 SNEGSKA come from the germline V gene (reference sequence). This CDR3 spans 11 amino acids. The germline V and J ends were trimmed by 8 bases and 5 bases, with 12 bases remaining between them. CDR3 amino acids: CSCGGRETQYF. The CDR3, as DNA: TGCAGTTGCGGGGGCAGGGAGACCCAGTACTTC.

V is TRBV27 and J is TRBJ1-1, with TRBD1 matching 8 bases. V lost 6 bases, J lost 4 bases, and 4 bases stayed unmatched. The CDR3 is made up of 13 amino acids. Germline V gene sequence: CDR1 MNHEY, CDR2 SMNVEV (reference sequence). This chain's CDR3 is CASRPTGGTEAFF. As DNA, the CDR3 is TGTGCCAGCAGGCCCACAGGGGGCACTGAAGCTTTCTTT.

V is TRBV18 and J is TRBJ1-4, with D possibly matching TRBD1 (5 bases). V lost 3 bases to trimming and J lost 3 bases, with 17 bases between them. This CDR3 has 17 amino acids. The germline CDR1 and CDR2 sequences are KGHSH and LQKENI. CDR3 in DNA: TGTGCCAGCTCACCTGAGCAGGGTCAGGGATCTAATGAAAAACTGTTTTTT. It codes for CASSPEQGQGSNEKLFF. The whole variable domain, filled in from reference TRBV18 and TRBJ1-4, reads NAGVMQNPRHLVRRRGQEARLRCSPMKGHSHVYWYRQLPEEGLKFMVYLQKENIIDESGMPKERFSAEFPKEGPSILRIQQVVRGDSAAYFCASSPEQGQGSNEKLFFGSGTQLSVL.

This chain uses TRBV4-1 with TRBJ1-4; D is perhaps TRBD1 (5 bases). Germline CDR1 is MGHRA and CDR2 is YSYEKL. CDR3 length equals 15 residues. V lost 0 bases and J lost 8, with 13 bases in between. This chain's CDR3 is CASSQEGREDEKLFF. The CDR3 bases are TGCGCCAGCAGCCAAGAGGGCAGGGAGGACGAAAAACTGTTTTTT.

The chain links TRBV6-1 to TRBJ1-6; TRBD1 might be the D (6 bases). Per the germline V gene, CDR1 is MNHNS and CDR2 is SASEGT. The CDR3 consists of 15 residues. The V end lost 2 bases, the J end lost 10 bases, and 15 bases lay between the germline ends. CDR3 amino acids: CASSEYGGPGSPLHF. The CDR3 bases are TGTGCCAGCAGTGAATACGGGGGGCCTGGCTCACCCCTCCACTTT.

The chain carries TRBV10-1 and TRBJ1-1; 12 nucleotides match TRBD1. Germline V gene data show CDR1 as WNHNN and CDR2 as SYGVQD (reference sequence). V shed 4 bases and J 9 bases; nucleotides not matched to a gene: 0. The CDR3 has 12 residues. CDR3 nucleotide sequence: TGCGCCAGCAGTGGGGACAGGGGGCAAGCTTTCTTT. As protein: CASSGDRGQAFF.

This clone showed up just once. The chain uses TRBV19 and TRBJ1-4; D might be TRBD1 (6 bases). V was cut by 1 base and J by 8 bases, with 11 bases left in between. Germline V gene data show CDR1 as LNHDA and CDR2 as SQIVND (reference sequence). The CDR3 length is 14 residues. The CDR3 sequence: CASSIGTVREKLFF. CDR3 in DNA: TGTGCCAGTAGTATAGGGACAGTGAGGGAAAAACTGTTTTTT.

The chain is built from TRBV2 and TRBJ2-7; no clear D. Trimming cost V 5 bases and J 2 bases, with 13 bases left between them. CDR1 and CDR2 from the germline V gene are SNHLY and FYNNEI. The CDR3 is 14 residues long. This chain's CDR3 is CASSSGFPPYEQYF. For the CDR3, the DNA is TGTGCCAGCAGTTCCGGGTTCCCTCCCTACGAGCAGTACTTC.

This sequence joins TRBV7-2 and TRBJ1-1; D is possibly TRBD1 (6 bases). Germline V gene data show CDR1 as SGHTA and CDR2 as FQGNSA. V was shortened by 1 base and J by 3 bases, with 12 bases between the two germline ends. CDR3 length: 15 residues. CDR3 nucleotide sequence: TGTGCCAGCAGCTTAGTAACGACAGGAGACACTGAAGCTTTCTTT. This gives the protein CASSLVTTGDTEAFF. The variable domain in full, completed from reference TRBV7-2 and TRBJ1-1, reads GAGVSQSPSNKVTEKGKDVELRCDPISGHTALYWYRQSLGQGLEFLIYFQGNSAPDKSGLPSDRFSAERTGGSVSTLTIQRTQQEDSAVYLCASSLVTTGDTEAFFGQGTRLTVV.

The chain links TRBV14 to TRBJ2-4; 8 bases align to TRBD2. Losses at the gene ends were 2 bases for V and 0 bases for J; bases not matched to a gene: 3. Germline CDR1 is SGHDN and CDR2 is FVKESK. CDR3 length: 16 amino acids. CDR3 sequence reads: CASSQRGGPAKNIQYF. The CDR3, as DNA: TGTGCCAGCAGCCAACGGGGGGGACCAGCCAAAAACATTCAGTACTTC.